This entry lists 19 T cell receptor beta chains sequenced from one sample in a study of metastatic and nonmetastatic thyroid tumors. TCRdb re-called the PCR reads through MiXCR. The sample lists about 92,000 clones, approximately 15% seen once, with 3.6% in the top ten. Thyroid surgery was performed in patients who had received no treatment beforehand. The specimen was blood. These receptors were collected from a female donor with papillary thyroid cancer or a benign thyroid nodule (not recorded which). Some clones in this sample may be carry-over from other donors' samples.

This clone came up many times. This chain uses TRBV7-9 with TRBJ2-3; D not certain. This CDR3 is 12 amino acids long. Germline CDR1 is SEHNR and CDR2 is FQNEAQ (reference sequence). Trimming shortened V by 10 bases and J by 1 base, and 9 bases separated the two germline ends. CDR3 region: CATVSGTDTQYF. The CDR3 bases are TGTGCCACAGTGTCTGGCACAGATACGCAGTATTTT.

This clone was seen many times. This chain uses TRBV9 with TRBJ1-6; possibly TRBD1 for D (5 bases). The CDR3 sequence is 16 residues long. The germline V gene has CDR1 SGDLS and CDR2 YYNGEE. V dropped 3 bases and J dropped 0 bases, with 10 bases sitting between them. CDR3: CASSGGASSYNSPLHF. Written as DNA, the CDR3 is TGTGCCAGCAGCGGAGGGGCGAGCTCCTATAATTCACCCCTCCACTTT.

This clone has more than one count but fewer than ten. The chain has TRBV2 and TRBJ2-7; TRBD2 matches 9 bases. CDR3 length: 15 residues. The V gene end was trimmed by 6 bases and the J gene end by 1 base; junction bases not matched to a gene: 7. CDR1 SNHLY and CDR2 FYNNEI come from the germline V gene. The CDR3 DNA sequence: TGTGCCAGCAGCGGGGCGCTAGCGGGGTCCTACGAGCAGTACTTC. This translates into CASSGALAGSYEQYF.

This sequence joins TRBV28 and TRBJ2-7; no clear D. Trimming shortened V by 5 bases and J by 7 bases, and 9 bases separated the two germline ends. The CDR3 runs 11 residues. The germline gives CDR1 MDHEN, CDR2 SYDVKM. The CDR3 sequence: CASSPLGEQYF. In DNA, the CDR3 is TGTGCCAGCAGTCCACTTGGGGAGCAGTACTTC.

There are many counts of this clone. The V and J genes are TRBV20-1 and TRBJ2-3, with 7 bases fitting TRBD1. The V segment lost 1 base and the J segment 2 bases; nucleotides outside the gene matches: 9. The CDR3 contains 16 residues. Germline lookup yields CDR1 DFQATT and CDR2 SNEGSKA (reference sequence). The CDR3 DNA is TGCAGTGCTAGAGCATTGAGAGGGGGCCTCACAGATACGCAGTATTTT. It translates to CSARALRGGLTDTQYF.

This clone was recorded at least ten times. At one end, the junction sequence differs from germline, possibly due to a read error. The chain is built from TRBV28 and TRBJ2-3; D call uncertain. Germline V gene sequence: CDR1 MDHEN, CDR2 SYDVKM. The CDR3 sequence is 12 residues long. CDR3: CASSLTSGTHRF. CDR3 DNA sequence: TGTGCCAGCAGTTTGACTTCCGGAACCCATCGATTT. The full variable domain, its missing parts supplied by reference TRBV28 and TRBJ2-3, is DVKVTQSSRYLVKRTGEKVFLECVQDMDHENMFWYRQDPGLGLRLIYFSYDVKMKEKGDIPEGYSVSREKKERFSLILESASTNQTSMYLCASSLTSGTHRFGPGTRLTVL.

This clone was observed many times. V usage is TRBV19 and J usage is TRBJ2-7; D gene ambiguous. The CDR3 runs 14 residues. The ends were cut back, 3 bases at V and 5 bases at J, with 14 bases in the middle. Germline CDR1 LNHDA, CDR2 SQIVND (reference sequence). The CDR3 DNA sequence: TGTGCCAGTAGTATGTTCAGCCCCCGGGACGAGCAGTACTTC. Translated: CASSMFSPRDEQYF.

This clone was seen many times. The CDR3, as DNA: TGTGCCAGCAGGGAAACGACAGGGGGTGGGTACACTGAAGCTTTCTTT. This translates into CASRETTGGGYTEAFF. The V gene is TRBV12-3 or TRBV12-4, the J gene TRBJ1-1, with 9 bases fitting TRBD1. The CDR3 runs 16 residues. With V trimmed by 6 bases and J by 3 bases, 11 bases remained unmatched.

This clone was detected a few times. The chain links TRBV5-4 to TRBJ2-2; no firm D call. The CDR3 contains 17 residues. V dropped 0 bases and J dropped 6 bases, with 18 bases sitting between them. Germline V gene lookup returns CDR1 SGHNT and CDR2 YYREEE (reference sequence). The CDR3 DNA sequence: TGTGCCAGCAGCTTGGGCAAAGGGCTTACCCTCCCCGGGGAGCTGTTTTTT. Its translation: CASSLGKGLTLPGELFF. The full variable domain, its missing parts supplied by reference TRBV5-4 and TRBJ2-2, is ETGVTQSPTHLIKTRGQQVTLRCSSQSGHNTVSWYQQALGQGPQFIFQYYREEENGRGNFPPRFSGLQFPNYSSELNVNALELDDSALYLCASSLGKGLTLPGELFFGEGSRLTVL.

This clone was detected many times. J is TRBJ2-7 and V is TRBV4-1, with D tentatively TRBD1 (5 bases). Trimming pared 4 bases from V and 0 bases from J, leaving 13 bases between. The germline CDR1 and CDR2 sequences are MGHRA and YSYEKL. The CDR3 is 15 amino acids. The CDR3 DNA sequence: TGCGCCAGCAGCCTCCGGTCAGGGTCCTCCTACGAGCAGTACTTC. Protein product: CASSLRSGSSYEQYF.

At least ten counts were recorded for this clone. The chain joins TRBV19 to TRBJ1-5; no firm D call. The length of the CDR3 is 16 residues. Deletions cut 3 bases from V and 0 bases from J, with 12 bases between. The V gene's germline CDR1 is LNHDA and CDR2 SQIVND (reference sequence). CDR3 in DNA: TGTGCCAGTAGTATTACCGACTGGGATAGCAATCAGCCCCAGCATTTT. Protein: CASSITDWDSNQPQHF.

This clone appeared many times. J is TRBJ1-2 and V is TRBV2; D gene uncertain. CDR3 length equals 13 residues. V was clipped by 7 bases and J by 6 bases, with 15 bases between them. Germline assignment: CDR1 SNHLY and CDR2 FYNNEI. CDR3 sequence (DNA): TGTGCCAGCACGATCAGCGGTAGCGATGGCTACACCTTC. Translated, it gives CASTISGSDGYTF.

This clone was found many times. CDR3 sequence: CASSLGVHTEAFF. The CDR3 DNA reads as TGTGCCAGCAGCTTAGGGGTCCACACTGAAGCTTTCTTT. J is TRBJ1-1 and V is TRBV7-9; no definite D call. V gave up 1 base and J gave up 3 bases, with 6 bases separating them. CDR3 size: 13 residues. Germline V CDR1 and CDR2: SEHNR, FQNEAQ (reference sequence). Combining the CDR3 with reference TRBV7-9 and TRBJ1-1 gives the whole variable domain DTGVSQNPRHKITKRGQNVTFRCDPISEHNRLYWYRQTLGQGPEFLTYFQNEAQLEKSRLLSDRFSAERPKGSFSTLEIQRTEQGDSAMYLCASSLGVHTEAFFGQGTRLTVV.

There are many counts of this clone. The chain's CDR3 is CASSSGRGPYNEQFF. The CDR3 DNA reads TGTGCCAGCAGCTCAGGAAGGGGCCCCTACAATGAGCAGTTCTTC. V and J are TRBV11-1 and TRBJ2-1; perhaps TRBD1 as D (5 bases). Looked up from germline, CDR1 is SGHAT and CDR2 is FQDESV (reference sequence). V shed 4 bases and J shed 2 bases, with 12 bases lying between them. CDR3 length: 15 amino acids.

Notes on this clone: The conserved closing phenylalanine or tryptophan is absent in this CDR3, likely reflecting a read error. The V and J genes are TRBV2 and TRBJ1-2; the D is unclear. CDR3 length: 15 amino acids. In germline, CDR1 is SNHLY, CDR2 FYNNEI. V lost 2 bases and J lost 6, with 16 bases in between. As DNA, the CDR3 is TGTGCCAGCAGTGAAACGGTCTCACTAAGACATGGCTACACCTTA. Translating gives CASSETVSLRHGYTL.

This clone was seen a few times. It may be a read error: a sequence one base away is much more abundant. The chain carries TRBV20-1 and TRBJ1-1; TRBD1 is a possible D gene (5 bases). The CDR3 is 13 residues long. Per the germline V gene, CDR1 is DFQATT and CDR2 is SNEGSKA (reference sequence). V dropped 3 bases and J dropped 5 bases, with 13 bases sitting between them. CDR3 loop: CSARGPWGTEAFF. CDR3 nucleotides: TGCAGTGCTAGGGGGCCGTGGGGAACTGAAGCTTTCTTT.

Comments on this clone: Mismatch with germline at one junction end may stem from a read error. In the same sample, other DNA sequences code for this CDR3. The chain is built from TRBV9 and TRBJ1-2; D is undetermined. CDR1 is SGDLS, CDR2 YYNGEE, per germline. The CDR3 has 17 residues. The CDR3 DNA is TGTGCCAGCAGCGTAGATCCTGGAGTGCTGAGCAGCTATGGCTACACATTC. Amino acids: CASSVDPGVLSSYGYTF.

The chain is built from TRBV10-3 and TRBJ2-3; 10 positions match TRBD1. CDR3 length: 15 residues. Germline V gene sequence: CDR1 ENHRY, CDR2 SYGVKD. Unmatched junction bases numbered 4, after V lost 2 bases and J lost 5 bases. CDR3 amino acids: CAISERQGAGDTQYF. As DNA, the CDR3 is TGTGCCATCAGTGAGAGACAGGGGGCCGGAGATACGCAGTATTTT.

Regarding this clone: A read error may be the cause here, since a much bigger clone is one base away. As DNA, the CDR3 is TGCAGCTGTTTACAGGGGCCGAACTATGGCTACACCTTC. Protein: CSCLQGPNYGYTF. The chain links TRBV20-1 to TRBJ1-2; TRBD1 matches 7 bases. Germline CDR1 is DFQATT and CDR2 is SNEGSKA (reference sequence). The CDR3 sequence is 13 residues long.